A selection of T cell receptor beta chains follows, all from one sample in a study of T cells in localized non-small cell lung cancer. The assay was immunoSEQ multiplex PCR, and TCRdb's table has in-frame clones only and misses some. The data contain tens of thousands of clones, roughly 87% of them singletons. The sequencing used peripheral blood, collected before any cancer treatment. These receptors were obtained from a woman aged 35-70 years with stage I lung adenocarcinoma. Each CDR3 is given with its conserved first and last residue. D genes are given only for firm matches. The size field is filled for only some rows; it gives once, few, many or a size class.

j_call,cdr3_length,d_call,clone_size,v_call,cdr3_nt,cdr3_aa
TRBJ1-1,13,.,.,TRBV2,TGTGCCAGCAGTGTTGAGGGGGGCACTGAAGCTTTCTTT,CASSVEGGTEAFF
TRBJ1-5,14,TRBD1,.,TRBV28,TGTGCCAGCACTAGGACAGGGGGCTTTCAGCCCCAGCATTTT,CASTRTGGFQPQHF
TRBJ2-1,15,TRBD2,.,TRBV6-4,TGTGCCAGCAGTATGGGACTAGCGGGAAACAATGAGCAGTTCTTC,CASSMGLAGNNEQFF
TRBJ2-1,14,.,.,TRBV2,TGTGCCAGCGGGTCCCGGAGCTCCTACAATGAGCAGTTCTTC,CASGSRSSYNEQFF
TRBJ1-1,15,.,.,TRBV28,TGTGCCAGCAGTCTCGGTTCAACGGGATCCTCGGAAGCTTTCTTT,CASSLGSTGSSEAFF
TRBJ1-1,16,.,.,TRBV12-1,TGTGCCAGCAGCCTCAACGAGGACAGCATGAACACTGAAGCTTTCTTT,CASSLNEDSMNTEAFF
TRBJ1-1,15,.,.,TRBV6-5,TGTGCCAGCAGTTACTCAGCCAGGGTAGACACTGAAGCTTTCTTT,CASSYSARVDTEAFF
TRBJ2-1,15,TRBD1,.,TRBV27,TGTGCCAGCAGTTATCAGGGGGCGTCTTACAATGAGCAGTTCTTC,CASSYQGASYNEQFF
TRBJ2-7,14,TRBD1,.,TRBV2,TGTGCCAGCAGGGGCACAGGGGGAGCCTACGAGCAGTACTTC,CASRGTGGAYEQYF
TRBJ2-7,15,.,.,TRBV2,TGTGCCAGCAGTGAAAGCAGGGGGAGGTCGTACGAGCAGTACTTC,CASSESRGRSYEQYF
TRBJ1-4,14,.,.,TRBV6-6,TGTGCCAGCAGTTACATCGCAACTAATGAAAAACTGTTTTTT,CASSYIATNEKLFF
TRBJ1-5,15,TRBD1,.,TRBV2,TGTGCCAGCGTCCGGGAGGGACAGAACAATCAGCCCCAGCATTTT,CASVREGQNNQPQHF
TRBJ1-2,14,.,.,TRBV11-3,TGTGCCAGCAGCCCCCTTAGGGGGAGCTATGGCTACACCTTC,CASSPLRGSYGYTF
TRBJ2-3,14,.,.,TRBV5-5,TGTGCCAGCAGCGCACCGTCGAGTATGGGTACGCAGTATTTT,CASSAPSSMGTQYF
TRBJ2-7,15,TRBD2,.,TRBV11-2,TGTGCCAGCAGCCGAGCGGGGGGGCAGGGTTACGAGCAGTACTTC,CASSRAGGQGYEQYF
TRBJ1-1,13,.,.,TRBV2,TGTGCCAGCACGCAGGGACCTAACACTGAAGCTTTCTTT,CASTQGPNTEAFF
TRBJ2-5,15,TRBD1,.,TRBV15,TGTGCCACCAGCAGATTATACAGGGGTGAAGAGACCCAGTACTTC,CATSRLYRGEETQYF
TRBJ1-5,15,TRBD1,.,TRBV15,TGTGCCACCAGCGGTGGACAGGGTCACAATCAGCCCCAGCATTTT,CATSGGQGHNQPQHF
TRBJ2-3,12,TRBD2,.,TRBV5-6,TGTGCCAGCAGCTTCGGACTAGGTACGCAGTATTTT,CASSFGLGTQYF
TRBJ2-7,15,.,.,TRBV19,TGTGCCAGTAGTTCGGGCCGCGGACGGTCCTACGAGCAGTACTTC,CASSSGRGRSYEQYF
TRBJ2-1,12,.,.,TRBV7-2,TGTGCCAGCAGCGCAAACCTCCATGAGCAGTTCTTC,CASSANLHEQFF
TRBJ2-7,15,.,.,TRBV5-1,TGCGCCAGCAGCCGTTCCGGGACCTCGGGCGACGAGCAGTACTTC,CASSRSGTSGDEQYF
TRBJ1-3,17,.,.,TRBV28,TGTGCCAGCAGTTCAAGGGGGTGGGGCCCCTATGGAAACACCATATATTTT,CASSSRGWGPYGNTIYF
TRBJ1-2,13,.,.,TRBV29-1,TGCAGCGTTAAGGCCATAGCTAACTATGGCTACACCTTC,CSVKAIANYGYTF
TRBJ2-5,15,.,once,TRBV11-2,TGTGCCAGCAGCTTACGGGGGGCAGGGTCAGAGACCCAGTACTTC,CASSLRGAGSETQYF
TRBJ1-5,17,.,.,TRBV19,TGTGCCAGTAGTATAGTTTTTGGACAAAGGGGAAATCAGCCCCAGCATTTT,CASSIVFGQRGNQPQHF
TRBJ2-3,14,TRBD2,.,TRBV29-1,TGCAGCGTTGCGGTGAGCGGGGGACCAGATACGCAGTATTTT,CSVAVSGGPDTQYF
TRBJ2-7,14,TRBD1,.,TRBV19,TGTGCCAGTAGTCTGGGACAGGGGGCTTACGAGCAGTACTTC,CASSLGQGAYEQYF
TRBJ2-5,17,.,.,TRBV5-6,TGTGCCAGCACCCCTTTCCGGGGCGAGGGGCCCCAAGAGACCCAGTACTTC,CASTPFRGEGPQETQYF
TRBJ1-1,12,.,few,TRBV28,TGTGCCAGCAGTTTATTGCAGGGTGGGGCTTTCTTT,CASSLLQGGAFF
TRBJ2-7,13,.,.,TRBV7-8,TGTGCCAGCAGCCCCCCCCAGGCCTACGAGCAGTACTTC,CASSPPQAYEQYF
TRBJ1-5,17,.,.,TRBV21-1,TGTGCCAGCAGCAAAGCCCCGACAGGGGTTAGCAATCAGCCCCAGCATTTT,CASSKAPTGVSNQPQHF
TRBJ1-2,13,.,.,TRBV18,TGTGCCAGCTCACCAGGGCAGGGAGGTGGCTACACCTTC,CASSPGQGGGYTF
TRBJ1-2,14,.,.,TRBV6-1,TGTGCCAGCAGTGAATGGGACGGTTCCTATGGCTACACCTTC,CASSEWDGSYGYTF
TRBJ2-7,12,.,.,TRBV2,TGTGCCAGCAGTGTGGGCAGGAGTGAGCAGTACTTC,CASSVGRSEQYF
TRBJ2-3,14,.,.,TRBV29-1,TGCAGCGTTGAATGGGGGCCTAGCACAGATACGCAGTATTTT,CSVEWGPSTDTQYF
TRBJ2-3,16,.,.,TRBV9,TGTGCCAGCAGCGTAGGTACGGGGTGGAACACAGATACGCAGTATTTT,CASSVGTGWNTDTQYF
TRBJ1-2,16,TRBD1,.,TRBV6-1,TGTGCCAGCAGTGAAGCCCTAATCCAGGGGGCAGGAGGCTACACCTTC,CASSEALIQGAGGYTF
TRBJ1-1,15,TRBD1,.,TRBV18,TGTGCCAGCTCATCACTCGGGACAGCGGGCACTGAAGCTTTCTTT,CASSSLGTAGTEAFF
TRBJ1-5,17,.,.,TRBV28,TGTGCCAGCAGTTTTGGACCTTATGGAGGGAGCAATCAGCCCCAGCATTTT,CASSFGPYGGSNQPQHF